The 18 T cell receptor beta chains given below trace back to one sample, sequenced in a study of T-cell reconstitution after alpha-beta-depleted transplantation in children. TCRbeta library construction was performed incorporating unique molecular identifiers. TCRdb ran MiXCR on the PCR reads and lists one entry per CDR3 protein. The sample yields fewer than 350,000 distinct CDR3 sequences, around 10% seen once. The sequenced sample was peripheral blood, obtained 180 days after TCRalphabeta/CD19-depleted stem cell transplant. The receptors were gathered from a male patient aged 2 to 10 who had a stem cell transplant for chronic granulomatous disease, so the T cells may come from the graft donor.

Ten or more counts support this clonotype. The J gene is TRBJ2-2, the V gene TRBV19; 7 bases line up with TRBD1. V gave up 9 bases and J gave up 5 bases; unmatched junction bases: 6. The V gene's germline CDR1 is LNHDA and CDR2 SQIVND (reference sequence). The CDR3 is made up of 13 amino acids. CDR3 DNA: TGTGCCAGCAAAACACAGGGGACCGGGGAGCTGTTTTTT. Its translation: CASKTQGTGELFF.

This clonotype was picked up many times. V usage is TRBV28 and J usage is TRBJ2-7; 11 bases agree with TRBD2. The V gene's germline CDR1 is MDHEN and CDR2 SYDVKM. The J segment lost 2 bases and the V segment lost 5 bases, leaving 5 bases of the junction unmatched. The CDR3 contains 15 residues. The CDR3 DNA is TGTGCCAGCAGTCTCGGGACTAGCGGCACCTACGAGCAGTACTTC. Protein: CASSLGTSGTYEQYF.

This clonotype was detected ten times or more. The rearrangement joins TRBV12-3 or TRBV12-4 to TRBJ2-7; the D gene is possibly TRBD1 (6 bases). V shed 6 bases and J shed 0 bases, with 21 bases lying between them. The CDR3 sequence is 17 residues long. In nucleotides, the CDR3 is TGTGCCAGCAGCCAAGGGGGTTGGGGCCTTTACTCCTACGAGCAGTACTTC. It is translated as CASSQGGWGLYSYEQYF.

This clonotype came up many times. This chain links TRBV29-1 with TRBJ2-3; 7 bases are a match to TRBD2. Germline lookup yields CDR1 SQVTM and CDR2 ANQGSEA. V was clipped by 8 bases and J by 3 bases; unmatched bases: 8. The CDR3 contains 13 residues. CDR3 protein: CSIHPRETDTQYF. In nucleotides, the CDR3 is TGCAGCATTCATCCGCGGGAGACAGATACGCAGTATTTT.

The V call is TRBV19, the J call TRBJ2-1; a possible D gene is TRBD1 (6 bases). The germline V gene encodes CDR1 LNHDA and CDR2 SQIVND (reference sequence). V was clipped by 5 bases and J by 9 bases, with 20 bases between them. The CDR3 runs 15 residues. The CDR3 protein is CASSPQGGGFGEQFF. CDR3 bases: TGTGCCAGTAGTCCACAGGGTGGAGGATTCGGTGAGCAGTTCTTC.

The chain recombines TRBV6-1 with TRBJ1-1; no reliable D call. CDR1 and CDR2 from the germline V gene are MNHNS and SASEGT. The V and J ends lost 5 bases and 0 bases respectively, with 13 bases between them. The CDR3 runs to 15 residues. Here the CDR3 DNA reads TGTGCCAGCAGTAAGAGCGGTGGCGTGAACACTGAAGCTTTCTTT. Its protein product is CASSKSGGVNTEAFF.

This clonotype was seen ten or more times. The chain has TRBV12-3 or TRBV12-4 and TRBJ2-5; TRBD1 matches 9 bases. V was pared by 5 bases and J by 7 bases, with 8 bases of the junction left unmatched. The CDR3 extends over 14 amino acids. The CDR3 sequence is CASSVTGGEVTQYF. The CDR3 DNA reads TGTGCCAGCAGTGTAACAGGGGGCGAAGTGACCCAGTACTTC.

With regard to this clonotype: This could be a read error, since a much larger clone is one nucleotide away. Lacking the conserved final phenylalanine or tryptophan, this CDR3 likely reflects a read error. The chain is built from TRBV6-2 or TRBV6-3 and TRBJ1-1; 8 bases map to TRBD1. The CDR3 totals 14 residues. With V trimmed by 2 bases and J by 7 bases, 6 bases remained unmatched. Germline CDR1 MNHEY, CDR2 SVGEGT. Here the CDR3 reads CASSYPLDRDEAFS. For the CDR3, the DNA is TGTGCCAGCAGTTACCCACTGGACAGGGATGAAGCTTTCTCT.

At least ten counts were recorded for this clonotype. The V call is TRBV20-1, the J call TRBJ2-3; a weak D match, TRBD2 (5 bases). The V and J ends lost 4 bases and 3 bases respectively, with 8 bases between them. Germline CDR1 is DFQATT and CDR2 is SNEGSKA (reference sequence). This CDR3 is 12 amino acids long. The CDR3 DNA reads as TGCAGTGCTACAACGGGGACAGATACGCAGTATTTT. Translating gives CSATTGTDTQYF.

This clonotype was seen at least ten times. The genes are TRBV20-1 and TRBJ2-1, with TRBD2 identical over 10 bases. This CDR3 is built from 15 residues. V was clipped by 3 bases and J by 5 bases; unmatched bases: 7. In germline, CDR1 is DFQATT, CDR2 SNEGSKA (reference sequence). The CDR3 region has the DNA TGCAGTGCTAGGCGCCTAGCGGGAGTGGACAATGAGCAGTTCTTC. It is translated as CSARRLAGVDNEQFF.

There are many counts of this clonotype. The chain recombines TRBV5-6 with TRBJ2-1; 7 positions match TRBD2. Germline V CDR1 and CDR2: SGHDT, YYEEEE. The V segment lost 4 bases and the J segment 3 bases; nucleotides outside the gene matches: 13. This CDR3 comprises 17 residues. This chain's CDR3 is CASSARSGGRYYNEQFF. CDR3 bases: TGTGCCAGCAGCGCCCGCAGCGGCGGGAGATACTACAATGAGCAGTTCTTC. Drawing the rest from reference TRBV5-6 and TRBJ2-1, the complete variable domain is DAGVTQSPTHLIKTRGQQVTLRCSPKSGHDTVSWYQQALGQGPQFIFQYYEEEERQRGNFPDRFSGHQFPNYSSELNVNALLLGDSALYLCASSARSGGRYYNEQFFGPGTRLTVL.

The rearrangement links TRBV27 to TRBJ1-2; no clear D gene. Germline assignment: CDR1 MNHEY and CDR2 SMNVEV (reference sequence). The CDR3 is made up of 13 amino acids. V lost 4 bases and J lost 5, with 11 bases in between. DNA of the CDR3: TGTGCCAGCAGTTATCTATTTGGGTATGGCTACACCTTC. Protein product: CASSYLFGYGYTF.

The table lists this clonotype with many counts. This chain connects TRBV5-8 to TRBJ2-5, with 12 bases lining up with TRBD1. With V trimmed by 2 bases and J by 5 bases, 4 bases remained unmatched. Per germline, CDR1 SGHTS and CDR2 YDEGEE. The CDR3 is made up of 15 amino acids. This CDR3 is CASSFGTGGRETQYF. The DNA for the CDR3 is TGTGCCAGCAGCTTTGGGACAGGGGGCAGGGAGACCCAGTACTTC.

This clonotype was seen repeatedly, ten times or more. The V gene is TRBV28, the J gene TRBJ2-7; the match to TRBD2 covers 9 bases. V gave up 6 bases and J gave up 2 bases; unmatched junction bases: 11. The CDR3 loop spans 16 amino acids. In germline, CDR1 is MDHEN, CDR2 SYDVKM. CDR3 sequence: CASRVPLGGRAYEQYF. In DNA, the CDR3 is TGTGCCAGCAGGGTCCCCCTAGGCGGGAGGGCCTACGAGCAGTACTTC.

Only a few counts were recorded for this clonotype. CDR3 protein: CASSLDPRDYNEQFF. The CDR3 DNA follows: TGTGCCAGCAGCTTAGATCCAAGGGACTACAATGAGCAGTTCTTC. This chain joins TRBV7-2 and TRBJ2-1; unclear D gene. The CDR3 runs 15 residues. Trimming left V 1 base short and J 3 bases short, with 10 bases between. Germline V CDR1 and CDR2: SGHTA, FQGNSA.

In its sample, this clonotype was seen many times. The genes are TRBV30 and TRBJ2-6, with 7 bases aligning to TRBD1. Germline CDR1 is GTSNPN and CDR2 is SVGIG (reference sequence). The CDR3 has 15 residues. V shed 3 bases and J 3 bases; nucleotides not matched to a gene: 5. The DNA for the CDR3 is TGTGCCTGGAGGGACAGGTCTTTTGGGGCCAACGTCCTGACTTTC. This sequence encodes CAWRDRSFGANVLTF.

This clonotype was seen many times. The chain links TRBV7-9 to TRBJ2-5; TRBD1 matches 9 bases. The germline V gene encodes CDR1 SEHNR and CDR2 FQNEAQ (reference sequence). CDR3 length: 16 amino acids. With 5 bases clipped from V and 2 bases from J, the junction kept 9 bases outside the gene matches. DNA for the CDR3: TGTGCCAGCAGCCCCTATCCGACAGGGGGTCAAGAGACCCAGTACTTC. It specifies CASSPYPTGGQETQYF.

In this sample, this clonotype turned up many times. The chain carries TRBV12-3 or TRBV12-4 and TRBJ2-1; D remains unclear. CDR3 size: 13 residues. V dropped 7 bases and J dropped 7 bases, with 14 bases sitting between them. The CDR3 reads CASNPTWGNEQFF. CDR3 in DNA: TGTGCCAGCAACCCCACGTGGGGAAATGAGCAGTTCTTC.